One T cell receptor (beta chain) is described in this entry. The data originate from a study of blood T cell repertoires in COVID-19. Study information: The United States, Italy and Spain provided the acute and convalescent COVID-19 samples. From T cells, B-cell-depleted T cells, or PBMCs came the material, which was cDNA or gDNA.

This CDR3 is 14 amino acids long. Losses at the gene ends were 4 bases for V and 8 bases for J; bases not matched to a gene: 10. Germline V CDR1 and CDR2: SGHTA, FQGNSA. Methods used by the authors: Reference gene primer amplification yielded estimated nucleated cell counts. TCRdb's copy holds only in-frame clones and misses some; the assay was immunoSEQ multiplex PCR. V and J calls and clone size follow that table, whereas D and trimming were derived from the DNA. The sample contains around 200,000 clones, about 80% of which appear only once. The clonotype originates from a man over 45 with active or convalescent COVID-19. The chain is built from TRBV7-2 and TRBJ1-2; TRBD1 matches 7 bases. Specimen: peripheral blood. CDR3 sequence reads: CASSSRGFLKGYTF. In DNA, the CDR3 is TGTGCCAGCAGCTCCAGGGGGTTCTTGAAAGGCTACACCTTC.